This TCR beta chain originates from a study of cytotoxic CD8 clonotypes in ibrutinib-treated CLL. Clones were read by immunoSEQ multiplex PCR, and TCRdb kept only the in-frame ones, dropping some. The sample shows about 140,000 clones, 70% to 85% of them seen only once. Study outcomes and limitations: Baseline clonality, above age-matched healthy donor levels, tracked circulating CD8+ T-cell counts.

CDR1 SGDLS and CDR2 YYNGEE come from the germline V gene. The CDR3 is 14 amino acids. The junction had 1 base not matched to a gene; V was cut back by 3 bases and J by 2 bases. Turning to this clone: The antigen is not known.

Specimen: PBMCs, collected after 12 months of ibrutinib treatment. This receptor was taken from a human donor with chronic lymphocytic leukemia. The genes are TRBV9 and TRBJ2-1; 8 positions match TRBD1. The CDR3 sequence: CASSEGQAYNEQFF. CDR3 coding DNA: TGTGCCAGCAGCGAGGGACAGGCCTACAATGAGCAGTTCTTC.